This T cell receptor beta chain was obtained from a study of blood T cell repertoires in COVID-19. Study in general: Sample material is recorded as cDNA or gDNA derived from T cells, B-cell-depleted T cells, or PBMCs.

Losses at the gene ends were 4 bases for V and 3 bases for J; bases not matched to a gene: 8. This CDR3 is built from 15 residues. Germline lookup yields CDR1 SGHRS and CDR2 YFSETQ. Authors' analysis steps: Estimation of nucleated cell counts relied on the amplification of reference gene primers. The protocol was immunoSEQ multiplex PCR, while the TCRdb copy is restricted to in-frame clones and leaves out a portion. V, J and clone size derive from that table, while D and trimming were established from the DNA sequence. The sample has 410,000 or so clones; more than 80% are singletons. The specimen was peripheral blood. This rearrangement joins TRBV5-1 to TRBJ1-2, with 8 positions matching TRBD1. The TCR comes from a woman in her twenties or thirties with active or convalescent COVID-19. As DNA, the CDR3 is TGCGCCAGCAGCCCCGGACAGGGTTTGGACTATGGCTACACCTTC. Protein: CASSPGQGLDYGYTF.